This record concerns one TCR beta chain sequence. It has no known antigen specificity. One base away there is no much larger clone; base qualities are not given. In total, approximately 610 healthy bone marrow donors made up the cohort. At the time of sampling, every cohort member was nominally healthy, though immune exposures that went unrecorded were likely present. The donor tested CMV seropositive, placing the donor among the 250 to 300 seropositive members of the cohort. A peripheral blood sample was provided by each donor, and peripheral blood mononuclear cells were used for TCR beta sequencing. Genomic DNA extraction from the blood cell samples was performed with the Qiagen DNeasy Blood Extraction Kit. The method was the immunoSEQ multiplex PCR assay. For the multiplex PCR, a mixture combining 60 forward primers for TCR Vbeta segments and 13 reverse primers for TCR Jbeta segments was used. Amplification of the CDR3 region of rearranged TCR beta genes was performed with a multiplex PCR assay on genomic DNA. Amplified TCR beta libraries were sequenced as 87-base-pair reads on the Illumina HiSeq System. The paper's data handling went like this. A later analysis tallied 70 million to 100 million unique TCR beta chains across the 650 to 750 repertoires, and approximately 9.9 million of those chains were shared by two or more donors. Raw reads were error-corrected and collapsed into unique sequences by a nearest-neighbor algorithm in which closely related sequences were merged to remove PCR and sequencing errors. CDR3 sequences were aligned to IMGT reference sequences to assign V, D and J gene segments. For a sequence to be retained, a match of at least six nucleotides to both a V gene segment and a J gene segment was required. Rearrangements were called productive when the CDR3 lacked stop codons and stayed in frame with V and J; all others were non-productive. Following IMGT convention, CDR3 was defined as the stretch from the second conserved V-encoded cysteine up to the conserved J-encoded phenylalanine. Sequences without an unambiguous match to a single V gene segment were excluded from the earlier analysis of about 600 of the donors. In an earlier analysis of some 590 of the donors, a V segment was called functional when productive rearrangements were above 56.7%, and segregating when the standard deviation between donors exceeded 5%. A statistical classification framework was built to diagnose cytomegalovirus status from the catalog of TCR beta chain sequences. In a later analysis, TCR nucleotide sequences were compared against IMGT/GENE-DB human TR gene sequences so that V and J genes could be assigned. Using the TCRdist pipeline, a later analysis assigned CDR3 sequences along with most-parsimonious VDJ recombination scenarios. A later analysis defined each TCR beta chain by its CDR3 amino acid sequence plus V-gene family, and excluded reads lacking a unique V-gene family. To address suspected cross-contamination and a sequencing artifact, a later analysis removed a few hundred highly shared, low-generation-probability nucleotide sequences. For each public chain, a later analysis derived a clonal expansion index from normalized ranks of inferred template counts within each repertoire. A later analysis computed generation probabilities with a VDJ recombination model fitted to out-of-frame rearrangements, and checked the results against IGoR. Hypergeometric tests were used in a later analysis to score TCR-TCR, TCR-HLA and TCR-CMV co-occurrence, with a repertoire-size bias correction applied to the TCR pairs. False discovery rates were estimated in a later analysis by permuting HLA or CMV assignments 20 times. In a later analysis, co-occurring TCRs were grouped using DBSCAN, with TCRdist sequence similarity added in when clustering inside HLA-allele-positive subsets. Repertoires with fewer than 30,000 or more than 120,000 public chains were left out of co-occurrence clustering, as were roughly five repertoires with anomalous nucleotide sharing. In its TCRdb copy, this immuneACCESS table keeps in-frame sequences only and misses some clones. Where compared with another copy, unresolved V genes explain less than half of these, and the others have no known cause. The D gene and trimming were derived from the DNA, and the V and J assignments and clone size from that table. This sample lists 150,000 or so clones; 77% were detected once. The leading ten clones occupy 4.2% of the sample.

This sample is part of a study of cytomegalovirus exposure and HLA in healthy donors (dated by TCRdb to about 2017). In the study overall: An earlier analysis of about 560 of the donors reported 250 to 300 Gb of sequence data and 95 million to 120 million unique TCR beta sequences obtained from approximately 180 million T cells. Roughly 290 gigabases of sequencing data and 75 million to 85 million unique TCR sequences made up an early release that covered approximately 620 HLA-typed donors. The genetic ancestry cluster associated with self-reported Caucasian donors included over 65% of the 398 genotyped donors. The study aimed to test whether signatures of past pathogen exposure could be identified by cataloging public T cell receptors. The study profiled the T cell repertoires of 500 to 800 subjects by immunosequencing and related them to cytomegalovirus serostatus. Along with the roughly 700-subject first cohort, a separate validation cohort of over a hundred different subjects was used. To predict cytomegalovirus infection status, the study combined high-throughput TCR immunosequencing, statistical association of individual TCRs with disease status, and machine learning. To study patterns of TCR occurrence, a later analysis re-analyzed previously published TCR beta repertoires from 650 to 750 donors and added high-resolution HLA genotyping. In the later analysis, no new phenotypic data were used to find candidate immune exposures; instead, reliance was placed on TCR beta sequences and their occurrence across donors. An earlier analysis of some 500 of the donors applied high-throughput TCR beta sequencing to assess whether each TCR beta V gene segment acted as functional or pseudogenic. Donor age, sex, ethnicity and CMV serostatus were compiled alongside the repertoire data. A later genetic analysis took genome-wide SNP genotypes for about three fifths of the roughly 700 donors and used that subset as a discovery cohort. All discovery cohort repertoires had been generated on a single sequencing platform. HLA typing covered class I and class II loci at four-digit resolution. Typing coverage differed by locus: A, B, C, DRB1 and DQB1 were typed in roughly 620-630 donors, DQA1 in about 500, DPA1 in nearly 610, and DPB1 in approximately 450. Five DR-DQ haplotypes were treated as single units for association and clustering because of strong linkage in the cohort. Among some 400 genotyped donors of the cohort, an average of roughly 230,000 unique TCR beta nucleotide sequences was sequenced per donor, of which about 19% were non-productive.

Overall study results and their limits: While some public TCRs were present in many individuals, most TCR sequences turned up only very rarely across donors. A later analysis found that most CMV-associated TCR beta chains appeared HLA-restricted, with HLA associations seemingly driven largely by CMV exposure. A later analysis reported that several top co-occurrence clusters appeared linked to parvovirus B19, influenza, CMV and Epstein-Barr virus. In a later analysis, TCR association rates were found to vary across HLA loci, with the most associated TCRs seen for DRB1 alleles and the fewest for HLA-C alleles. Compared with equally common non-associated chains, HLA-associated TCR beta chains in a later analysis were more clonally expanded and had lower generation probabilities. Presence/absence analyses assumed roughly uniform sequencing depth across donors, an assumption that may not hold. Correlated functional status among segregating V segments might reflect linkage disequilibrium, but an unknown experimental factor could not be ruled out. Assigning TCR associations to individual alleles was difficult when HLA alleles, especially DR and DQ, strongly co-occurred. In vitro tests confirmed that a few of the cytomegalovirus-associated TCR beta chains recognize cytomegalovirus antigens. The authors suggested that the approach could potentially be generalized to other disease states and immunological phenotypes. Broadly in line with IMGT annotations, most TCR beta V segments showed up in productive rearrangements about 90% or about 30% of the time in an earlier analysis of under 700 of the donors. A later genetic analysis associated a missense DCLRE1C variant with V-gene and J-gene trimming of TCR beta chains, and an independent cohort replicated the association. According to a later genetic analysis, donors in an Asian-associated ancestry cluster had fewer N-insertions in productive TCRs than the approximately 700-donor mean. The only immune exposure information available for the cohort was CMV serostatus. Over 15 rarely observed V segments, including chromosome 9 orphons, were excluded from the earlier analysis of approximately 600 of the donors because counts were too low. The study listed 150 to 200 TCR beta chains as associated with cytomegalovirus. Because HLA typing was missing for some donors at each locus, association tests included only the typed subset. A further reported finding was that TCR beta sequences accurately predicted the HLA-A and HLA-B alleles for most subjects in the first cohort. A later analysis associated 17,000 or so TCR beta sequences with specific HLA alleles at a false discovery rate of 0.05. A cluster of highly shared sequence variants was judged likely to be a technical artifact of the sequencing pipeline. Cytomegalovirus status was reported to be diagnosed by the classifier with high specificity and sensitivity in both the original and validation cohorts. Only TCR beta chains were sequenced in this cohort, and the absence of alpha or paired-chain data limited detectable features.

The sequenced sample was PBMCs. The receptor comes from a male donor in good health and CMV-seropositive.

CDR3 loop: CAIRGTGERNTGELFF. In nucleotide form, the sequence is TGTGCCATCAGGGGGACAGGGGAGCGGAACACCGGGGAGCTGTTTTTT. This chain joins TRBV10-3 to TRBJ2-2; 10 junctional bases match TRBD1. Reading the germline V gene gives CDR1 ENHRY and CDR2 SYGVKD. The CDR3, from cysteine to phenylalanine, totals 16 residues. Left in the record is the CDR3 DNA by itself, 48 bases read in frame from the first base. V and J are trimmed by 6 bases and 1 base, and the gene matches miss 5 bases of the junction.